Listed here are 21 T cell receptor beta chains from one sample, sequenced in a study of blood T cell repertoires in COVID-19 (dated by TCRdb to 2020 to 2021). Library preparation used the immunoSEQ multiplex PCR assay. The table was pulled from immuneACCESS by TCRdb, which kept in-frame rearrangements only. Such tables lose some clones; where checked, under half of the loss comes from unresolved V genes, and the rest has no known cause. This sample comprises approximately 210,000 clones, around 85% of them detected only once. Around 5.1% of the sample rests with the top ten. The sequencing input was peripheral blood. The receptors were sampled from a human donor in a cohort sampled during active COVID-19.

In this sample, this clone turned up once. The rearrangement joins TRBV28 to TRBJ1-4; a possible D gene is TRBD1 (6 bases). The CDR3 totals 17 residues. The V and J ends lost 6 bases and 5 bases respectively, with 22 bases between them. Germline assignment: CDR1 MDHEN and CDR2 SYDVKM. This chain's CDR3 is CASSYWGHDGGNEKLFF. CDR3 sequence (DNA): TGTGCCAGCAGCTACTGGGGACACGACGGCGGAAATGAAAAACTGTTTTTT.

The chain combines TRBV28 with TRBJ2-3, with D tentatively TRBD2 (5 bases). The germline gives CDR1 MDHEN, CDR2 SYDVKM. Trimming left V 5 bases short and J 4 bases short, with 13 bases between. This CDR3 is 14 amino acids long. CDR3 amino acids: CASSRAGRADTQYF. CDR3 DNA: TGTGCCAGCAGTCGGGCGGGTCGGGCAGATACGCAGTATTTT. Variable domain in full (rest from reference TRBV28 and TRBJ2-3): DVKVTQSSRYLVKRTGEKVFLECVQDMDHENMFWYRQDPGLGLRLIYFSYDVKMKEKGDIPEGYSVSREKKERFSLILESASTNQTSMYLCASSRAGRADTQYFGPGTRLTVL.

V gene TRBV6-6 combines with J gene TRBJ2-7, with TRBD1 identical over 10 bases. This CDR3 is 14 amino acids long. Trimming cost V 5 bases and J 2 bases; bases outside gene matches: 3. From germline, CDR1 is MNHNY and CDR2 SVGAGI (reference sequence). The chain's CDR3 is CASSGQGGTYEQYF. The CDR3 coding sequence is TGTGCCAGCAGTGGACAGGGGGGAACCTACGAGCAGTACTTC.

The chain is built from TRBV28 and TRBJ1-1; TRBD1 matches at 12 bases. This CDR3 has 16 amino acids. The junction had 5 bases not matched to a gene; V was cut back by 5 bases and J by 1 base. From germline, CDR1 is MDHEN and CDR2 SYDVKM. The CDR3 sequence is CASSPGTGGRNTEAFF. Written as DNA, the CDR3 is TGTGCCAGCAGTCCCGGGACAGGGGGCCGGAACACTGAAGCTTTCTTT.

The chain recombines TRBV9 with TRBJ1-1, with a tentative D call TRBD1 (6 bases). The germline gives CDR1 SGDLS, CDR2 YYNGEE. Trimming cost V 8 bases and J 5 bases, with 25 bases left between them. The CDR3 extends over 16 amino acids. The CDR3 reads CARGYFRDTKGTEAFF. CDR3 DNA sequence: TGTGCCAGGGGCTACTTCCGGGACACCAAGGGGACTGAAGCTTTCTTT.

The chain uses TRBV7-2 and TRBJ2-1; 9 nucleotides match TRBD2. CDR3 length: 16 amino acids. Germline V gene data show CDR1 as SGHTA and CDR2 as FQGNSA. V dropped 3 bases and J dropped 7; count of bases not matched to a gene: 10. The CDR3 loop reads CASSFRGSGSNNEQFF. CDR3 DNA sequence: TGTGCCAGCAGCTTCCGTGGTAGCGGGAGCAATAATGAGCAGTTCTTC.

The chain recombines TRBV28 with TRBJ2-7, with a tentative D call TRBD2 (5 bases). The CDR3 runs 14 residues. Germline V gives CDR1 MDHEN, CDR2 SYDVKM. Trimming left V 5 bases short and J 2 bases short, with 13 bases between. The CDR3 is CASSPLGRTYEQYF. Written as DNA, the CDR3 is TGTGCCAGCAGTCCACTAGGCAGAACCTACGAGCAGTACTTC.

This chain connects TRBV6-6 to TRBJ1-4, with D maybe TRBD1 (5 bases). The V gene lost 11 bases and the J gene lost 1 base, with 14 bases spanning the gap. There are 14 residues in the CDR3. The germline V gene encodes CDR1 MNHNY and CDR2 SVGAGI (reference sequence). CDR3 amino acids: CAGRKGQTNEKLFF. The CDR3 nucleotides are TGTGCCGGTCGGAAGGGGCAAACTAATGAAAAACTGTTTTTT.

This clone has only one observation. V gene TRBV4-1 combines with J gene TRBJ2-7; maybe TRBD2 (6 bases). Trimming removed 1 base from V and 2 bases from J, with 12 bases in between. CDR3 length: 15 amino acids. CDR1 is MGHRA and CDR2 is YSYEKL in the germline V gene. The CDR3 DNA is TGCGCCAGCAGCCAAGGAGCGGGTCTAACCTACGAGCAGTACTTC. Protein product: CASSQGAGLTYEQYF.

This rearrangement joins TRBV5-1 to TRBJ1-2; TRBD1 is a possible D gene (5 bases). The CDR3 totals 14 residues. CDR1 and CDR2 from the germline V gene are SGHRS and YFSETQ. V lost 0 bases to trimming and J lost 4 bases, with 10 bases between them. The CDR3 sequence is CASSLGGEPYGYTF. The CDR3, as DNA: TGCGCCAGCAGCTTGGGGGGGGAACCCTATGGCTACACCTTC.

The chain recombines TRBV25-1 with TRBJ2-6; weak D call: TRBD1 (5 bases). CDR3 size: 16 residues. Trimming left V 4 bases short and J 0 bases short, with 10 bases between. CDR1 and CDR2 (germline): MGHDK, SYGVNS. The CDR3 coding sequence is TGTGCCAGCAGTGGGACACAAGACTCTGGGGCCAACGTCCTGACTTTC. The encoded protein is CASSGTQDSGANVLTF.

This clone has a handful of counts. V is TRBV27 and J is TRBJ2-7; D might be TRBD2 (6 bases). The CDR3 has 14 amino acids. Germline assignment: CDR1 MNHEY and CDR2 SMNVEV (reference sequence). Trimming removed 5 bases from V and 1 base from J, with 12 bases in between. CDR3 nucleotide sequence: TGTGCCAGCAGTCTGACTAGTCGGTCCTACGAGCAGTACTTC. Its protein product is CASSLTSRSYEQYF.

The sample holds a few counts of this clone. The chain has TRBV3-1 (or the pseudogene TRBV3-2) and TRBJ1-2; 10 nucleotides match TRBD1. V trimming: 4 bases; J trimming: 8 bases; junction bases outside the gene matches: 4. Germline CDR1 is LGHDT and CDR2 is YNNKEL (reference sequence). The CDR3 has 13 residues. CDR3 in DNA: TGTGCCAGCAGCCGACAGGGGGCGAAAGGCTACACCTTC. Residues: CASSRQGAKGYTF.

The chain combines TRBV28 with TRBJ1-5; 8 bases map to TRBD1. In germline, CDR1 is MDHEN, CDR2 SYDVKM. The CDR3 covers 17 residues. The ends lost 3 bases at V and 1 base at J; junction bases unmatched: 8. In nucleotides, the CDR3 is TGTGCCAGCAGTTTCCTTGGACAGGGCGCGAGCAATCAGCCCCAGCATTTT. Translation gives CASSFLGQGASNQPQHF.

In its sample, this clone was seen a few times. The V call is TRBV6-4, the J call TRBJ2-1, with 10 nucleotides matching TRBD2. Germline V gene lookup returns CDR1 MRHNA and CDR2 SNTAGT. The CDR3 is 15 residues long. J was trimmed by 4 bases and V by 2 bases; bases with no gene match: 2. CDR3 amino acids: CASSDLAGDYNEQFF. The CDR3 nucleotides read TGTGCCAGCAGTGACCTAGCGGGGGATTACAATGAGCAGTTCTTC.

The genes are TRBV6-5 and TRBJ2-7; 8 positions agree with TRBD2. V lost 7 bases to trimming and J lost 5 bases; unmatched junction nucleotides: 7. Germline V gene lookup returns CDR1 MNHEY and CDR2 SVGAGI. The CDR3 contains 13 residues. The CDR3 here is CASMSGSGDEQYF. CDR3 coding DNA: TGTGCCAGCATGAGCGGGAGTGGTGACGAGCAGTACTTC.

The J gene is TRBJ1-1, the V gene TRBV10-3; 7 bases are a match to TRBD1. The J segment lost 0 bases and the V segment lost 0 bases, leaving 7 bases of the junction unmatched. Looked up from germline, CDR1 is ENHRY and CDR2 is SYGVKD. There are 17 residues in the CDR3. For the CDR3, the DNA is TGTGCCATCAGTGAGTCGGGACAGCCGGAAATGAACACTGAAGCTTTCTTT. Translating it yields CAISESGQPEMNTEAFF.

This sequence joins TRBV3-1 (or the pseudogene TRBV3-2) and TRBJ2-5; 7 nucleotides match TRBD2. Losses at the gene ends were 2 bases for V and 5 bases for J; bases not matched to a gene: 5. This CDR3 region has 14 residues. Germline values: CDR1 LGHDT, CDR2 YNNKEL (reference sequence). The CDR3 region is CASSQMGGLETQYF. CDR3 DNA: TGTGCCAGCAGCCAAATGGGAGGGCTCGAGACCCAGTACTTC.

The chain is built from TRBV25-1 and TRBJ2-6; no reliable D call. V lost 1 base to trimming and J lost 0 bases, with 4 bases between them. This CDR3 contains 15 residues. Per the germline V gene, CDR1 is MGHDK and CDR2 is SYGVNS. For the CDR3, the DNA is TGTGCCAGCAGTGAATTACTCTCTGGGGCCAACGTCCTGACTTTC. As protein: CASSELLSGANVLTF.

V usage is TRBV6-5 and J usage is TRBJ2-7, with 10 bases aligning to TRBD1. Germline CDR1 MNHEY, CDR2 SVGAGI. V dropped 8 bases and J dropped 5; count of bases not matched to a gene: 6. The CDR3 sequence is 13 residues long. CDR3 residues: CASGDRGWNEQYF. Here the CDR3 DNA reads TGTGCCAGCGGGGACAGGGGATGGAACGAGCAGTACTTC.

The chain couples TRBV18 to TRBJ2-1, with TRBD2 matching over 7 bases. This CDR3 is 16 amino acids long. Per the germline V gene, CDR1 is KGHSH and CDR2 is LQKENI. Trimming cost V 2 bases and J 0 bases; bases outside gene matches: 4. CDR3 sequence reads: CASSPWRELSYNEQFF. DNA of the CDR3: TGTGCCAGCTCACCATGGCGGGAGCTCTCCTACAATGAGCAGTTCTTC.